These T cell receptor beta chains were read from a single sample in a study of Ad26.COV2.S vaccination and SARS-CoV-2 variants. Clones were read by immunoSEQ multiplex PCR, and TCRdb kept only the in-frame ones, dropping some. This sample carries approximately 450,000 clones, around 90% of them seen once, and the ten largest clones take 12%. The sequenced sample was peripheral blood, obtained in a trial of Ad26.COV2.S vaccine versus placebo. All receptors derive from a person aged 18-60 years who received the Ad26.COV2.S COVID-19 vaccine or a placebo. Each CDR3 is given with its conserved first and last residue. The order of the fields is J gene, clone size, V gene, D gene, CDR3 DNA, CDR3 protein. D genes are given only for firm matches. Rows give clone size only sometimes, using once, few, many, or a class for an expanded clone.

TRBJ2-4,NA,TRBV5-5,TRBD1,TGTGCCAGCAGCCCGGTCGGACAGGGGAGGGAACTAGCCAAAAACATTCAGTACTTC,CASSPVGQGRELAKNIQYF
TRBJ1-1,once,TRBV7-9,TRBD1,TGTGCCAGCAGCTTAGAGGGACAGGGTATGAACAGCGTAGCTTTCTTT,CASSLEGQGMNSVAFF
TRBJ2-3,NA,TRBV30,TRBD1,TGTGCCTGGAGGGACAGGGGACACACAGATACGCAGTATTTT,CAWRDRGHTDTQYF
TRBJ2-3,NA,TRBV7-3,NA,TGTGCCAGCAGCTTAGGGCGTGGGCCCAGCACAGATACGCAGTATTTT,CASSLGRGPSTDTQYF
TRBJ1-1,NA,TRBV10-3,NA,TGTGCCATCAGTGGTCAGTCGAACACTGAAGCTTTCTTT,CAISGQSNTEAFF
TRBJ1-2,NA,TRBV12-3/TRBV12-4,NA,TGTGCCAGCAGTTTTTCGGGGGCATATGGCTACACCTTC,CASSFSGAYGYTF
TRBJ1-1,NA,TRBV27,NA,TGTGCCACTCAGGGCGTAGGGACGAACACTGAAGCTTTCTTT,CATQGVGTNTEAFF
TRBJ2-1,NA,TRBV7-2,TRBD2,TGTGCCAGCAGCCAAAATGGACTAGCGGCGCGGGATGAGCAGTTCTTC,CASSQNGLAARDEQFF
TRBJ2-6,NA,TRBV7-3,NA,TGTGCCAGCAGCTTAGTCGAGGGGTTAAGGTCGAGCTCTGGGGCCAACGTCCTGACTTTC,CASSLVEGLRSSSGANVLTF
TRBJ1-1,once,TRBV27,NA,TGTGCCAGCAGATCAGAACAGGGACGCCTTGAAGCTTTCTTT,CASRSEQGRLEAFF
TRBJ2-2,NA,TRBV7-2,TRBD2,TGTGCCAGCAGCTTCGCCGGGACTAGCGGGTGGACTAAGCCCGGGGAGCTGTTTTTT,CASSFAGTSGWTKPGELFF
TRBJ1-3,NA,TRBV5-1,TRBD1,TGCGCCAGCAGCTCAGGGACAGTCTCTGGAAACACCATATATTTT,CASSSGTVSGNTIYF
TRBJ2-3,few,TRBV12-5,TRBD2,TGTGCTAGTGGTTTGGCCAGCGGGAGGGCGGGAGATACGCAGTATTTT,CASGLASGRAGDTQYF
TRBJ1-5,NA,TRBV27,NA,TGTGCCAGCAGTCCGACAGGCCCAATCAAGCCCCAGCATTTT,CASSPTGPIKPQHF
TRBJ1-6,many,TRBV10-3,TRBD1,TGTGCCATCAGTGAGCTGGGACAGGGGAATTCACCCCTCCACTTT,CAISELGQGNSPLHF
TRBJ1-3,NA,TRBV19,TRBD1,TGTGCCAGTAGCGCTAAGGGACAGCTCGGAAACACCATATATTTT,CASSAKGQLGNTIYF
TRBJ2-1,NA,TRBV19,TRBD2,TGTGCCAGTAGTATATCTAGCGGGAGATGGAATGAGCAGTTCTTC,CASSISSGRWNEQFF
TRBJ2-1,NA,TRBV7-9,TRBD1,TGTGCCAGCAGTCCCCCCGGGGGACAGGGATACAATGAGCAGTTCTTC,CASSPPGGQGYNEQFF
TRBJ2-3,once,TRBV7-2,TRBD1,TGTGCCAGCAGCGCAGACAGGGTCCGTGCAGATACGCAGTATTTT,CASSADRVRADTQYF
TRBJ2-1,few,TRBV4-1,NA,TGCGCCAGCAGCCCTCTGGACCTAGGAGGCAATGAGCAGTTCTTC,CASSPLDLGGNEQFF
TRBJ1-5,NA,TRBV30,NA,TGTGCCTGGAGTCCGGGACGGCGAAATCAGCCCCAGCATTTT,CAWSPGRRNQPQHF
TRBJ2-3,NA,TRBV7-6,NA,TGTGCCAGCAGCCCTCCCGGGAGTCCGCAGTATTTT,CASSPPGSPQYF
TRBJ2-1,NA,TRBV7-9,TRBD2,TGTGCCAGCAGCCTCCTGCGGGAGGGCCTGTACAATGAGCAGTTCTTC,CASSLLREGLYNEQFF
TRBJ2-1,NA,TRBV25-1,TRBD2,TGTGCCAGCAGTGAAGGGACTAGCGGGAGTTACAATGAGCAGTTCTTC,CASSEGTSGSYNEQFF
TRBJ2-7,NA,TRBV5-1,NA,TGCGCCAGCAGCTTGGATCCTGGGGCGGACTACGAGCAGTACTTC,CASSLDPGADYEQYF
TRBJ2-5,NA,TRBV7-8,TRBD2,TGTGCCAGCAGCAGGGGGACTAGCGGTGCGGAGACCCAGTACTTC,CASSRGTSGAETQYF
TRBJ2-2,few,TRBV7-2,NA,TGTGCCAGCAGCTTAGTAGCTTCGAACACCGGGGAGCTGTTTTTT,CASSLVASNTGELFF
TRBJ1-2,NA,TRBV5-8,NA,TGTGCCAGCAGCTATGACACCCGTGTCAGCTACACCTTC,CASSYDTRVSYTF
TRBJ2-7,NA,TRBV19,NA,TGTGCCAGTAGTATAGCTTCCAGCTACGAGCAGTACTTC,CASSIASSYEQYF
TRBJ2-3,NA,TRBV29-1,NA,TGCAGCCAAGGGAGTAGCACAGATACGCAGTATTTT,CSQGSSTDTQYF
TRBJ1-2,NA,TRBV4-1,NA,TGCGCCAGCAGCCATTACGATTCCAACTATGGCTACACCTTC,CASSHYDSNYGYTF
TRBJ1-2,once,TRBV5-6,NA,TGTGCCAGCAGCTTGTGGGGAGGCGGCTACACCTTC,CASSLWGGGYTF
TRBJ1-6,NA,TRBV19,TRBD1,TGTGCCAGTAGTGTCGACAGGGAAACTTCACCCCTCCACTTT,CASSVDRETSPLHF
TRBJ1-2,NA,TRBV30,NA,TGTGCCTGGAGTGTACAGGAGTATAACTATGGCTACACCTTC,CAWSVQEYNYGYTF
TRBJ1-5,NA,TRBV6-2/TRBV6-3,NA,TGTGCCAGCAGTTACTCGTCGGGCCCTCAGCCCCAGCATTTT,CASSYSSGPQPQHF
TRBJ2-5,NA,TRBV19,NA,TGTGCCAGTAGCGGCGGAGCAGCAGCCCAAGAGACCCAGTACTTC,CASSGGAAAQETQYF
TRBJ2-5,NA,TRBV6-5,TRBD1,TGTGCCAGCAGCCCCGACAGGGTGAGGTTAGAGACCCAGTACTTC,CASSPDRVRLETQYF
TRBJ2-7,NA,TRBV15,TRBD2,TGTGCCACCAGCACACGAAGCGGGGCGGAGTCCGAGCAGTACTTC,CATSTRSGAESEQYF
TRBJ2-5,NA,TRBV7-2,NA,TGTGCCAGCAGCCCGCCAGGGATTCAAGAGACCCAGTACTTC,CASSPPGIQETQYF
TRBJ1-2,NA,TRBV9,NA,TGTGCCAGCAGCCGCGGAGGGACTGTCGAAGAAGGCTACACCTTC,CASSRGGTVEEGYTF
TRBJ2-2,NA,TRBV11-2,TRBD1,TGTGCCAGCATCCTAGGGAGGACAGGGGGCACCGGGGAGCTGTTTTTT,CASILGRTGGTGELFF
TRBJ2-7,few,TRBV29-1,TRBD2,TGCAGCGCATCGACTAGCGGATCCTACGAGCAGTACTTC,CSASTSGSYEQYF